This TCR beta chain is from a study of CD8+CD57+ T cells in acquired aplastic anemia. CDR3 length equals 12 residues. The ends were cut back, 5 bases at V and 8 bases at J, with 7 bases in the middle. Germline-derived CDR1 and CDR2 are LNHDA and SQIVND (reference sequence). Ten or more counts support this clonotype. As yet, its antigen is unknown. Genomic DNA constituted the template upon which TCR beta VDJ and CDR3 profiling was performed. TCRdb ran MiXCR on the reads and lists one entry per CDR3 protein. The sample records hundreds of thousands of distinct CDR3 sequences, over 25% being singletons. CD8+CD57+ cell expansion, shown by flow cytometry, had occurred in the patients selected for sequencing. The study, taken as a whole, reports: Twenty-nine sequences, all CD8+ CDR3, were shared between patients and controls.

The TCR comes from a human donor with aplastic anemia. The rearrangement links TRBV19 to TRBJ1-6; D not resolved. The sample was sorted CD4+, CD8+, or CD8+CD57+ T cells (not recorded which) from PBMCs. The CDR3 spells CASSFGDSPLHF. The CDR3 nucleotides are TGTGCCAGTAGTTTCGGAGATTCACCCCTCCACTTT. The complete variable domain, with remaining parts taken from reference TRBV19 and TRBJ1-6, reads DGGITQSPKYLFRKEGQNVTLSCEQNLNHDAMYWYRQDPGQGLRLIYYSQIVNDFQKGDIAEGYSVSREKKESFPLTVTSAQKNPTAFYLCASSFGDSPLHFGNGTRLTVT.